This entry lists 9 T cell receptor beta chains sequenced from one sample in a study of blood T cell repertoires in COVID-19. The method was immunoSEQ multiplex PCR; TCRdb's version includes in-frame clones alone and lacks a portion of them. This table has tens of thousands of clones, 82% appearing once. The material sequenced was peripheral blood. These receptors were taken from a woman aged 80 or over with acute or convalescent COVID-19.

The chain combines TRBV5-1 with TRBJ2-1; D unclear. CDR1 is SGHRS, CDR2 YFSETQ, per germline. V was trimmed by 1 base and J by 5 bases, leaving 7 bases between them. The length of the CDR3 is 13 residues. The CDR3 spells CASSLNINNEQFF. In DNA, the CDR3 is TGCGCCAGCAGCTTGAACATCAACAATGAGCAGTTCTTC.

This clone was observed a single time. The CDR3, as DNA: TGCAGCGTCGCACCGGGACAGCCGAACACTGAAGCTTTCTTT. Translation gives CSVAPGQPNTEAFF. The V and J genes are TRBV29-1 and TRBJ1-1; 7 positions agree with TRBD1. V lost 6 bases, J lost 1 base, and 8 bases stayed unmatched. This CDR3 has 14 residues. The germline V gene has CDR1 SQVTM and CDR2 ANQGSEA.

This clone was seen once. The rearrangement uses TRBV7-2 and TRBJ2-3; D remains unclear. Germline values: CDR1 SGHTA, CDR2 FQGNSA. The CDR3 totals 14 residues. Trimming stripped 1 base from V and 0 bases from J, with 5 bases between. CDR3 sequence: CASSLGQSTDTQYF. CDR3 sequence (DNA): TGTGCCAGCAGCTTAGGGCAGAGCACAGATACGCAGTATTTT. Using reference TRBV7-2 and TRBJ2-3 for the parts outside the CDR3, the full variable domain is GAGVSQSPSNKVTEKGKDVELRCDPISGHTALYWYRQSLGQGLEFLIYFQGNSAPDKSGLPSDRFSAERTGGSVSTLTIQRTQQEDSAVYLCASSLGQSTDTQYFGPGTRLTVL.

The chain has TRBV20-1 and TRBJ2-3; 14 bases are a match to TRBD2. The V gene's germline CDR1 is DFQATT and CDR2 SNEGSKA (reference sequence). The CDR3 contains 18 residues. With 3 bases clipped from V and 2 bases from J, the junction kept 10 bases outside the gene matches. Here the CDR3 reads CSASLRTSGGTVTDTQYF. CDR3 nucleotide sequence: TGCAGTGCTAGTCTACGGACTAGCGGGGGGACGGTCACAGATACGCAGTATTTT.

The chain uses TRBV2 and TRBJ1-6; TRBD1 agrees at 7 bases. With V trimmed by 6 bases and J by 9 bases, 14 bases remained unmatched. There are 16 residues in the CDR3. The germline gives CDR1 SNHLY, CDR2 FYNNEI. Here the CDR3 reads CASSGRTGPSSSPLHF. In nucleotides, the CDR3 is TGTGCCAGCAGCGGACGGACAGGCCCGTCAAGTTCACCCCTCCACTTT.

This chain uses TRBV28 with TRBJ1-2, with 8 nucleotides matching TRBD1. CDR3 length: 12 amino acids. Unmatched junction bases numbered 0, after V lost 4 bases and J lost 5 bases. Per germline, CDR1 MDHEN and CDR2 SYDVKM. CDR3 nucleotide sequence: TGTGCCAGCAGTTACAGGGGGTATGGCTACACCTTC. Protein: CASSYRGYGYTF.

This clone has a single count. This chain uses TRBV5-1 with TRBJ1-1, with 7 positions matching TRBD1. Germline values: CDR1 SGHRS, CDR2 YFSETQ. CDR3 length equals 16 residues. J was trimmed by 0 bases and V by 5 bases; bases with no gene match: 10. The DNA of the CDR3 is TGCGCCAGCAGACCCGGACAGGACCACTTGAACACTGAAGCTTTCTTT. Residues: CASRPGQDHLNTEAFF.

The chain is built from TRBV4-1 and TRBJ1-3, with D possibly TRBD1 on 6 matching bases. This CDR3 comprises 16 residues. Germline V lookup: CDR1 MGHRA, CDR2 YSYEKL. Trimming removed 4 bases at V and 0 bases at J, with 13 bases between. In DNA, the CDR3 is TGCGCCAGCAGCCCACAAGGGGGACGCTCTGGAAACACCATATATTTT. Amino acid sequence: CASSPQGGRSGNTIYF.

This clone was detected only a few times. Written as DNA, the CDR3 is TGTGCCAGCAGCACAAGGGGACAGGGTCCCTATGGCTACACCTTC. It codes for CASSTRGQGPYGYTF. The rearrangement uses TRBV5-4 and TRBJ1-2; TRBD1 matches at 9 bases. In germline, CDR1 is SGHNT, CDR2 YYREEE (reference sequence). The V and J ends lost 4 bases and 4 bases, in that order; junction bases with no gene match: 8. The CDR3 spans 15 residues.